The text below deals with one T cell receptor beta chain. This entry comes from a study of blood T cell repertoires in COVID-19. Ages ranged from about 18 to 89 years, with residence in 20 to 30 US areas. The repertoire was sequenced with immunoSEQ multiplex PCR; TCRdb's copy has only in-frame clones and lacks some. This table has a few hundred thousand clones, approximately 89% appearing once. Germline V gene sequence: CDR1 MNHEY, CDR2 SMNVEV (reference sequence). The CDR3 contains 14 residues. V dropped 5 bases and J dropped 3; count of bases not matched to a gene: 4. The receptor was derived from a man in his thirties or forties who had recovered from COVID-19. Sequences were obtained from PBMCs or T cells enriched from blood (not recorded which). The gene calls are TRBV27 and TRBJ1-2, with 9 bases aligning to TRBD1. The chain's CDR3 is CASSPGQGYYGYTF. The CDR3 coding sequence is TGTGCCAGCAGTCCGGGACAGGGTTACTATGGCTACACCTTC.